This T cell receptor (beta chain) was identified in a study of blood T cell repertoires in COVID-19. Study at large: Spain, Italy and the United States supplied samples that represented acute and convalescent COVID-19. Nucleic acid was either cDNA or gDNA, and it came from T cells, B-cell-depleted T cells, or PBMCs.

Source study methods: Nucleated cell counts were estimated from reference gene primer amplification. Generated by immunoSEQ multiplex PCR, the TCRdb table keeps only in-frame clones and is missing some. The V and J calls and clone size are taken from that table; D and trimming were inferred from the DNA. The sample lists 150,000 to 200,000 clones, over 75% seen once, with 2% to 3% in the top ten. Sequencing was carried out using peripheral blood. This TCR was sampled from a man in his forties with active or convalescent COVID-19.

CDR3 in DNA: TGTGCCAGCAGCCAGGGGACTAGCGGGGGGCCATCCTACAATGAGCAGTTCTTC. This gives the protein CASSQGTSGGPSYNEQFF. The chain is built from TRBV7-2 and TRBJ2-1; 15 bases are shared with TRBD2. From germline, CDR1 is SGHTA and CDR2 FQGNSA. V shed 5 bases and J 1 base; nucleotides not matched to a gene: 6. This CDR3 spans 18 amino acids. Using reference TRBV7-2 and TRBJ2-1 for the parts outside the CDR3, the full variable domain is GAGVSQSPSNKVTEKGKDVELRCDPISGHTALYWYRQSLGQGLEFLIYFQGNSAPDKSGLPSDRFSAERTGGSVSTLTIQRTQQEDSAVYLCASSQGTSGGPSYNEQFFGPGTRLTVL.